The present T cell receptor beta chain was sequenced within a study of cytomegalovirus exposure and HLA in healthy donors. At the level of the study: For the roughly 400 genotyped donors, roughly 81% fell within the Caucasian-associated ancestry cluster.

CDR1 is MDHEN and CDR2 is SYDVKM in the germline V gene. J lost 5 bases, V lost 6 bases, and 8 bases had no gene match. This CDR3 has 15 amino acids. It was with 60 Vbeta and 13 Jbeta primers that the PCR ran. This table comes from immunoSEQ multiplex PCR, and its TCRdb copy is limited to in-frame clones, with some not included. The repertoire table contains some 200,000 clones. Overall study findings and caveats: A highly shared variant cluster was judged a likely technical artifact. About 87% or about 30% of the time was how often most TCR beta V segments were productive, according to an earlier analysis. Rarity marked most TCR sequences, yet some public TCRs occurred in many donors.

As for this clone: Its antigen is not known.

The chain recombines TRBV28 with TRBJ2-7; TRBD2 aligns across 12 bases. The sequenced sample was PBMCs. The clonotype was recovered from a girl aged 2 to 9 in good health and CMV-seropositive. CDR3 sequence: CASRNRLAGVHEQYF. In DNA, the CDR3 is TGTGCCAGCAGGAATAGACTAGCGGGAGTACACGAGCAGTACTTC.